This T cell receptor beta chain was retrieved from a study of CD8+ T cells in alopecia areata. Notes on the study in general: Persistence in scalp and blood during tofacitinib was observed for many expanded lesional clones.

cDNA serving as the sequencing template came from extracted, reverse transcribed RNA. The method was immunoSEQ multiplex PCR; TCRdb's version includes in-frame clones alone and lacks a portion of them. The sample lists 150,000 to 200,000 clones, approximately 60% seen once, with approximately 3.4% in the top ten. CDR1 and CDR2 from the germline V gene are SGHDT and YYEEEE. The CDR3 has 13 residues. V shed 4 bases and J shed 10 bases, with 15 bases lying between them. Details on this clone: Its antigen is unknown.

The sample's treatment: oral pan-JAK inhibitor, 5-10 mg twice daily. This chain links TRBV5-6 with TRBJ2-1; D call uncertain. This sequence was found in a human donor with alopecia areata. Sequenced material: CD4+ T cells sorted from blood, taken at week 4, from a patient treated with tofacitinib. CDR3: CASSPSGLGEQFF. Here the CDR3 DNA reads TGTGCCAGCAGCCCCTCGGGCCTCGGCGAGCAGTTCTTC.